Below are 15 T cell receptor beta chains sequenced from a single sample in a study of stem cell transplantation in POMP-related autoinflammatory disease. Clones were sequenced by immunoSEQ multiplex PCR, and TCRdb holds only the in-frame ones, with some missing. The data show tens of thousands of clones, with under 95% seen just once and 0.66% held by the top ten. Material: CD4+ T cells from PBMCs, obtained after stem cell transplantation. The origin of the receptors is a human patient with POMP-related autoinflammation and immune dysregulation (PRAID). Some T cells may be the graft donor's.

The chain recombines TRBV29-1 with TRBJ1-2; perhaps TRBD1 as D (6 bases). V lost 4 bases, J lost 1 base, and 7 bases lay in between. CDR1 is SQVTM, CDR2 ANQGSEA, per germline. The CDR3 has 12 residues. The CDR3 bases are TGCAGCGTTGGCAGGGGTAACTATGGCTACACCTTC. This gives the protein CSVGRGNYGYTF.

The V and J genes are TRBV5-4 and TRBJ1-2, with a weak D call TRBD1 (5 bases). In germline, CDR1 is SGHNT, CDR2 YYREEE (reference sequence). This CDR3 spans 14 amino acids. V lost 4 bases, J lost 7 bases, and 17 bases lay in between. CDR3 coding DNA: TGTGCCAGCAGCCTCGGGGGGGGTGCATTTGGCTACACCTTC. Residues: CASSLGGGAFGYTF.

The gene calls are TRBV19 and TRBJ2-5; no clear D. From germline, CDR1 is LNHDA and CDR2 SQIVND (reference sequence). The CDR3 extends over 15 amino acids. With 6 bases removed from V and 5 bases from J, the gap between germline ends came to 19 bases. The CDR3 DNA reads TGTGCCAGTAGGAGCACTCAGCCGAGAGTGGAGACCCAGTACTTC. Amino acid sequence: CASRSTQPRVETQYF.

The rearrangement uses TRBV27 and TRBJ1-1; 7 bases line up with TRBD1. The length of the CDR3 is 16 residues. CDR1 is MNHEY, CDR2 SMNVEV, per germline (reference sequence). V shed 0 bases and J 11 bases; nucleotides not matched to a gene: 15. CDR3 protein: CASSLSGMFQGGRAFF. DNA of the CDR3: TGTGCCAGCAGTTTATCGGGGATGTTCCAGGGGGGACGGGCTTTCTTT.

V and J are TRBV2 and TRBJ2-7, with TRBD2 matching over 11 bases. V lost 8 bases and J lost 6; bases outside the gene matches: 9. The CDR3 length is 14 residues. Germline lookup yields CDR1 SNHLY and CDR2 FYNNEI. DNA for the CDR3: TGTGCCAGCGGCCCCACTAGCGGGAGTAGCGAGCAGTACTTC. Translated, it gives CASGPTSGSSEQYF.

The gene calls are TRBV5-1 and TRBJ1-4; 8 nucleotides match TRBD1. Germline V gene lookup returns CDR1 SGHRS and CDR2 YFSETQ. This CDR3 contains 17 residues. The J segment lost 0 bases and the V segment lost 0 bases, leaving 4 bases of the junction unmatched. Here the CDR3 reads CASSLGTGTATNEKLFF. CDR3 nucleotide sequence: TGCGCCAGCAGCTTGGGGACAGGGACGGCAACTAATGAAAAACTGTTTTTT.

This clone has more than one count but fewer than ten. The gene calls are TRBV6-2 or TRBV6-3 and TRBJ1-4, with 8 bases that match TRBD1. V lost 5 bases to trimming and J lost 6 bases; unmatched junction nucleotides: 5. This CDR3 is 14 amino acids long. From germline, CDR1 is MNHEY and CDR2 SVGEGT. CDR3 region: CASSPRGRYEKLFF. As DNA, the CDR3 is TGTGCCAGCAGTCCCAGGGGGCGATATGAAAAACTGTTTTTT.

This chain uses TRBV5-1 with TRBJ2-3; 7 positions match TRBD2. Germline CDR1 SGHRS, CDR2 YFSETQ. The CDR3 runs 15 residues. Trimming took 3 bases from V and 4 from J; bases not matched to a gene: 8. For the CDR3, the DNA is TGCGCCAGCAGCTCCGCTAGCGGAGCCCCAGATACGCAGTATTTT. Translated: CASSSASGAPDTQYF.

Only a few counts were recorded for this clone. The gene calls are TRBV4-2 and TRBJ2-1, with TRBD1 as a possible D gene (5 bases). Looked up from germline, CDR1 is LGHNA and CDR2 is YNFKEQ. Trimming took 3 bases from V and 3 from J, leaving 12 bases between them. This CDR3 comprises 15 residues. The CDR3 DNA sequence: TGTGCCAGCAGCCAGGAGAAGGGGCGCTACAATGAGCAGTTCTTC. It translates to CASSQEKGRYNEQFF.

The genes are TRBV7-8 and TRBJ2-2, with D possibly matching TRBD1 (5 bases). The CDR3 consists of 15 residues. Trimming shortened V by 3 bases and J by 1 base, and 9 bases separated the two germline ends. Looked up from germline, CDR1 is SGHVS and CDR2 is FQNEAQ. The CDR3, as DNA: TGTGCCAGCAGCTTCGGTACAGGGAACACCGGGGAGCTGTTTTTT. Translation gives CASSFGTGNTGELFF.

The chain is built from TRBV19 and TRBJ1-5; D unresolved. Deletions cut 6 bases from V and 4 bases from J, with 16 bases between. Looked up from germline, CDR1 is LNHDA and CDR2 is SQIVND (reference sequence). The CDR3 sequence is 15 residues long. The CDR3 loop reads CASSVGRSANQPQHF. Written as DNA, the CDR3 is TGTGCCAGTAGCGTAGGGAGGAGTGCGAATCAGCCCCAGCATTTT.

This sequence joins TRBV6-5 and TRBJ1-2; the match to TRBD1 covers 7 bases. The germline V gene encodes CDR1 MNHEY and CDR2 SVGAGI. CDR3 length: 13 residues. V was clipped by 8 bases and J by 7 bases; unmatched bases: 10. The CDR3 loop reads CASYGGGMSGYTF. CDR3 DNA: TGTGCCAGCTACGGAGGGGGCATGTCTGGCTACACCTTC.

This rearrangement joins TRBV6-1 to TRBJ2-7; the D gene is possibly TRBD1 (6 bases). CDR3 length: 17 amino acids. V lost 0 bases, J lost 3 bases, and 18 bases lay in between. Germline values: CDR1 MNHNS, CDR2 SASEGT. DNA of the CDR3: TGTGCCAGCAGTGAAGCTCCTCAGACAGGACGGATCTACGAGCAGTACTTC. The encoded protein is CASSEAPQTGRIYEQYF.

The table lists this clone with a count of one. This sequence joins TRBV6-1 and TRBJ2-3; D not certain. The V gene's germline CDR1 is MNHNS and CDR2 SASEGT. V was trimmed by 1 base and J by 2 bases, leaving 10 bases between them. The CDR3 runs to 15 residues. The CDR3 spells CASSEEKDPTDTQYF. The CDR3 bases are TGTGCCAGCAGTGAAGAGAAGGACCCCACAGATACGCAGTATTTT.

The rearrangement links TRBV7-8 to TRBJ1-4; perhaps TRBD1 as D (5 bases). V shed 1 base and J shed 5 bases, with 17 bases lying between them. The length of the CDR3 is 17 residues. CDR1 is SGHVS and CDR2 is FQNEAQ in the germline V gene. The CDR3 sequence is CASSLEGAGLRNEKLFF. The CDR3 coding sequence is TGTGCCAGCAGCTTAGAAGGTGCGGGACTCCGGAATGAAAAACTGTTTTTT.